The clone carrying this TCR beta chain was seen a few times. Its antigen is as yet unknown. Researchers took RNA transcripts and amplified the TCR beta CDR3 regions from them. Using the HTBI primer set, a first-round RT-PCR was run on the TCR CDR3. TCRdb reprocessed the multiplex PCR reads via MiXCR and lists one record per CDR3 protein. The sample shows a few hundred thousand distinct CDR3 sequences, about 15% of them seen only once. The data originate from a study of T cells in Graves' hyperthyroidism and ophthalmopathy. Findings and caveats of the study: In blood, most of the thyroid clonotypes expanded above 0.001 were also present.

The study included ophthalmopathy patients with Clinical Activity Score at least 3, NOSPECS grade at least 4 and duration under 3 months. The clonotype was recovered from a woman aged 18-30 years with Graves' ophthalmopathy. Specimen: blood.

The CDR3 loop reads CASSQEGWSSYEQYF. CDR3 bases: TGCGCCAGCAGCCAAGAAGGCTGGAGCTCCTACGAGCAGTACTTC. The V and J genes are TRBV4-1 and TRBJ2-7; D remains ambiguous. Trimming stripped 0 bases from V and 0 bases from J, with 9 bases between. CDR3 size: 15 residues. Per the germline V gene, CDR1 is MGHRA and CDR2 is YSYEKL.